This paragraph reports one T cell receptor beta chain. No antigen is known for it. TCRdb's copy holds only in-frame clones and misses some; the assay was immunoSEQ multiplex PCR. Of about 18,000 clones detected, 75% to 90% appear once; the ten largest clones hold approximately 2%. Germline CDR1 and CDR2: SGHRS and YFSETQ. V lost 3 bases, J lost 8 bases, and 4 bases stayed unmatched. This CDR3 has 15 amino acids. The data originate from a study of neoadjuvant nivolumab and ipilimumab in lung cancer. The study, taken as a whole, reports: Pretherapy blood TCR richness correlated positively with resected tumor richness.

The chain joins TRBV5-1 to TRBJ2-1, with 14 bases identical to TRBD2. This TCR came from an adult with non-small cell lung cancer. The specimen comprised peripheral blood, sampled before neoadjuvant nivolumab, alone or with ipilimumab. CDR3 protein: CASSWGLAGADEQFF. CDR3 DNA sequence: TGCGCCAGCAGCTGGGGACTAGCGGGAGCGGATGAGCAGTTCTTC. Full variable domain (rest looked up from reference TRBV5-1 and TRBJ2-1): KAGVTQTPRYLIKTRGQQVTLSCSPISGHRSVSWYQQTPGQGLQFLFEYFSETQRNKGNFPGRFSGRQFSNSRSEMNVSTLELGDSALYLCASSWGLAGADEQFFGPGTRLTVL.